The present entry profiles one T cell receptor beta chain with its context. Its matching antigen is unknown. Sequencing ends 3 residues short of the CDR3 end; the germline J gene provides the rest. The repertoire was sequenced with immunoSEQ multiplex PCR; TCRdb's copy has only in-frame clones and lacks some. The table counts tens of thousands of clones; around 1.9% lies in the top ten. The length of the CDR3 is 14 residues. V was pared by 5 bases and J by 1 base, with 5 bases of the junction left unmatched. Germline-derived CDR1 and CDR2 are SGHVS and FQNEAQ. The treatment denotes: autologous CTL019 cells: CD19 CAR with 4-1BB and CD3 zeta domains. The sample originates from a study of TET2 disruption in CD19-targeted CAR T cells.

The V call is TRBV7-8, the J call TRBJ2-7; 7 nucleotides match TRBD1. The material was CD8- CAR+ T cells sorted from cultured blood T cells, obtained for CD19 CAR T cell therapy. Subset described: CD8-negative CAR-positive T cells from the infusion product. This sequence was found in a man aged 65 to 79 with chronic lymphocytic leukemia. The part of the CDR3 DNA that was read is TGTGCCAGCAGCAAAGGGACAGCTTCCTACGAG. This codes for CASSKGTASYE. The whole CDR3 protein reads CASSKGTASYEQYF.